The 12 T cell receptor beta chains below come from one sample, sequenced in a study of blood T cells in healthy people across ages. PCR was performed a second time for roughly 7 to 11 cycles using a sample-barcoded 5' primer and a J-beta primer mix. Each CDR3 protein gets one entry after TCRdb re-called the 5' RACE reads with MiXCR. The repertoire has over a million distinct CDR3 sequences, roughly 45% of them found once; the top ten carry less than 8%. Input material: blood. These receptors all stem from a woman younger than 30 in good health.

The V and J genes are TRBV3-1 and TRBJ2-6; 9 bases match TRBD1. Trimming at V came to 4 bases and at J to 2 bases, leaving 9 bases not matched to a gene. Germline values: CDR1 LGHDT, CDR2 YNNKEL (reference sequence). The CDR3 length is 18 residues. CDR3: CASSLMGTGKPGANVLTF. CDR3 in DNA: TGTGCCAGCAGCCTTATGGGGACAGGGAAACCTGGGGCCAACGTCCTGACTTTC.

The rearrangement links TRBV7-2 to TRBJ2-4; possible D gene TRBD2, 6 bases. V was cut by 5 bases and J by 1 base, with 15 bases left in between. Germline V gene data show CDR1 as SGHTA and CDR2 as FQGNSA. The CDR3 is 16 amino acids. The CDR3 nucleotides read TGTGCCAGCAGCGGGGAGTCGGGAGCGGCCAAAAACATTCAGTACTTC. Residues: CASSGESGAAKNIQYF.

The DNA of the CDR3 is TGCAGTGCTAGAGACCGGACAGACTACGAGCAGTACTTC. Its protein is CSARDRTDYEQYF. This rearrangement joins TRBV20-1 to TRBJ2-7; D might be TRBD1 (6 bases). Trimming cost V 0 bases and J 3 bases, with 9 bases left between them. CDR3 length: 13 residues. Germline V gives CDR1 DFQATT, CDR2 SNEGSKA (reference sequence).

There are a few counts of this clonotype. The V gene is TRBV20-1, the J gene TRBJ1-6; 7 bases align to TRBD1. The CDR3 runs 14 residues. Per germline, CDR1 DFQATT and CDR2 SNEGSKA (reference sequence). J was trimmed by 7 bases and V by 5 bases; bases with no gene match: 8. The CDR3, as DNA: TGCAGTGCTCATTCCCAACAGGGGAATTCACCCCTCCACTTT. Translating gives CSAHSQQGNSPLHF.

The rearrangement joins TRBV24-1 to TRBJ1-1; 9 bases are a match to TRBD1. The CDR3 spans 20 residues. V lost 0 bases and J lost 0; bases outside the gene matches: 13. The germline gives CDR1 KGHDR, CDR2 SFDVKD. CDR3 coding DNA: TGTGCCACCAGTGATTTGCCTTTGGGGACAGGGAGGATTATGAACACTGAAGCTTTCTTT. This gives the protein CATSDLPLGTGRIMNTEAFF.

The chain is built from TRBV21-1 and TRBJ1-3. TRBV21-1 is a pseudogene segment. CDR3 length equals 16 residues. DNA of the CDR3: TGTGCCAGCAGCAAAGTCCCGCCGAAAACCGGAAACACCATATATTTT. Amino acids: CASSKVPPKTGNTIYF.

The V gene is TRBV4-1, the J gene TRBJ2-3; TRBD2 matches at 11 bases. CDR3 length: 17 residues. Trimming removed 1 base from V and 2 bases from J; junction bases left unmatched: 5. CDR1 is MGHRA, CDR2 YSYEKL, per germline. CDR3 sequence reads: CASSQALAGGPTDTQYF. The CDR3 region has the DNA TGCGCCAGCAGCCAAGCTCTAGCGGGAGGTCCCACAGATACGCAGTATTTT.

The chain employs TRBV6-2 or TRBV6-3 and TRBJ2-1, with D possibly TRBD2 on 5 matching bases. V was trimmed by 9 bases and J by 1 base, leaving 19 bases between them. CDR1 and CDR2 from the germline V gene are MNHEY and SVGEGT. The CDR3 spans 16 residues. In DNA, the CDR3 is TGTGCCAGTCGCACCTTATTAGCGTCTTCCTACAATGAGCAGTTCTTC. This encodes CASRTLLASSYNEQFF.

This clonotype was seen more than once but under ten times. The chain is built from TRBV2 and TRBJ1-2; D possibly corresponds to TRBD1 (6 bases). The CDR3 totals 15 residues. Germline values: CDR1 SNHLY, CDR2 FYNNEI. Trimming cost V 7 bases and J 0 bases, with 15 bases left between them. CDR3 amino acids: CASTPGGGANYGYTF. Here the CDR3 DNA reads TGTGCCAGCACCCCCGGAGGGGGAGCTAACTATGGCTACACCTTC.

This clonotype was counted a few times. This chain joins TRBV7-9 and TRBJ2-7; the D gene is possibly TRBD2 (6 bases). V was cut by 3 bases and J by 5 bases, with 14 bases left in between. CDR3 size: 14 residues. Germline CDR1 SEHNR, CDR2 FQNEAQ (reference sequence). The CDR3 loop is CASSFDGGADEQYF. The CDR3 DNA follows: TGTGCCAGCAGCTTTGATGGCGGGGCCGACGAGCAGTACTTC.

The J gene is TRBJ2-3, the V gene TRBV5-1; 10 nucleotides align to TRBD2. Germline lookup yields CDR1 SGHRS and CDR2 YFSETQ. The J segment lost 2 bases and the V segment lost 0 bases, leaving 6 bases of the junction unmatched. The length of the CDR3 is 17 residues. The CDR3 DNA sequence: TGCGCCAGCAGCTTGGGTACTAGCGGGGACTACACAGATACGCAGTATTTT. Protein sequence: CASSLGTSGDYTDTQYF.

The sample holds a few counts of this clonotype. The V call is TRBV11-2, the J call TRBJ1-1, with 8 bases that match TRBD1. After removal of 6 bases from V and 10 bases from J, the junction contained 7 bases not matched to a gene. From germline, CDR1 is SGHAT and CDR2 FQNNGV. The CDR3 covers 12 residues. CDR3 loop: CASSYTGTGAFF. The CDR3 nucleotides are TGTGCCAGCAGTTATACCGGGACAGGAGCTTTCTTT.